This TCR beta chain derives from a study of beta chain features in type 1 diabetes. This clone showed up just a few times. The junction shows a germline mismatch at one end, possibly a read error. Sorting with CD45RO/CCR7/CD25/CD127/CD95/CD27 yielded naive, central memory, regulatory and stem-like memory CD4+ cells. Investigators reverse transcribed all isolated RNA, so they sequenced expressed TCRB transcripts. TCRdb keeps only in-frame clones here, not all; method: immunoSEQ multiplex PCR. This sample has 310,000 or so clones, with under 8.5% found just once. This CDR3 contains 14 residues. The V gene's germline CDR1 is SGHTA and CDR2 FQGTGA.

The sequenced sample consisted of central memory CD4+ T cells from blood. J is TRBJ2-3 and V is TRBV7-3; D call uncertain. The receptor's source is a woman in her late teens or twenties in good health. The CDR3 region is CASSLRSSRDTQYF. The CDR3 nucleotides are TGTGCCAGCAGCTTAAGGTCCAGCAGAGATACGCAGTATTTT. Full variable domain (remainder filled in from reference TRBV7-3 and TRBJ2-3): GAGVSQTPSNKVTEKGKYVELRCDPISGHTALYWYRQSLGQGPEFLIYFQGTGAADDSGLPNDRFFAVRPEGSVSTLKIQRTERGDSAVYLCASSLRSSRDTQYFGPGTRLTVL.